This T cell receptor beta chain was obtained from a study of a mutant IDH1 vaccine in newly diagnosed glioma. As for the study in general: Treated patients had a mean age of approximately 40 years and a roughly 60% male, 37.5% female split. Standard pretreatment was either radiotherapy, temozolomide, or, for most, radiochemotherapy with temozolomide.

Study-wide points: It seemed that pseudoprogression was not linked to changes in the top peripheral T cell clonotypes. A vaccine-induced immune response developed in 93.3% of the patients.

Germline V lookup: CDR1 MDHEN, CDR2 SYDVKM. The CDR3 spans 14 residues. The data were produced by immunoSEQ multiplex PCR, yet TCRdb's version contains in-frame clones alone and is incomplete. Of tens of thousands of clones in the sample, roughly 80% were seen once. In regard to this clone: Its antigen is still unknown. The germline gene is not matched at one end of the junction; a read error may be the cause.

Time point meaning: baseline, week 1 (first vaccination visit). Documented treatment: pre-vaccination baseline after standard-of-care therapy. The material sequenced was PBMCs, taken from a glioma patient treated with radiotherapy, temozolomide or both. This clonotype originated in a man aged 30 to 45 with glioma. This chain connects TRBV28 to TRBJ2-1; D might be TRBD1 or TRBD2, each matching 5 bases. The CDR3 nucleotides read TGTGCCAGCAGTGTATGGGGGACCGAGGGTGAGCAGTTCTTC. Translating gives CASSVWGTEGEQFF. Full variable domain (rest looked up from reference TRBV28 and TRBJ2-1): DVKVTQSSRYLVKRTGEKVFLECVQDMDHENMFWYRQDPGLGLRLIYFSYDVKMKEKGDIPEGYSVSREKKERFSLILESASTNQTSMYLCASSVWGTEGEQFFGPGTRLTVL.